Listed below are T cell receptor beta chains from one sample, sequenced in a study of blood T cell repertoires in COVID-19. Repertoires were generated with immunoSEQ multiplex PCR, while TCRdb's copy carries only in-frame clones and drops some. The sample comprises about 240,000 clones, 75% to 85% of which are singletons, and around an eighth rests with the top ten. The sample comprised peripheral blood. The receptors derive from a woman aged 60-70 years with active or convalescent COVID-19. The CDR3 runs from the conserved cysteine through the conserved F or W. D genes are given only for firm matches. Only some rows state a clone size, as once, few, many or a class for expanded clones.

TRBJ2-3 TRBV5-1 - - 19 CASSVGPGSKNFGTDTQYF TGCGCCAGCAGCGTTGGGCCAGGCTCAAAAAACTTCGGCACAGATACGCAGTATTTT
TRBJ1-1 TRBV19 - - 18 CARPNRGVPKPMNTEAFF TGTGCCAGACCAAACCGGGGGGTTCCTAAACCGATGAACACTGAAGCTTTCTTT
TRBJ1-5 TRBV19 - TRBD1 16 CASSIAPTGAHQPQHF TGTGCCAGTAGTATAGCCCCAACAGGGGCCCATCAGCCCCAGCATTTT
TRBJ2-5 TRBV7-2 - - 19 CASSLFARGLGGPQETQYF TGTGCCAGCAGCTTATTCGCCCGGGGTTTGGGCGGGCCTCAAGAGACCCAGTACTTC
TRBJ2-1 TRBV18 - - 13 CASSPSRDNEQFF TGTGCCAGCTCACCTAGTCGGGACAATGAGCAGTTCTTC
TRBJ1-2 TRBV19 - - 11 CASKAGHGYTF TGTGCCAGTAAGGCGGGGCACGGCTACACCTTC
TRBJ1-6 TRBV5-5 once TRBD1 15 CASSLVGDSNSPLHF TGTGCCAGCAGCTTGGTTGGGGACAGTAATTCACCCCTCCACTTT
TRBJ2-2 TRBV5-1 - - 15 CASSLVVGGGGELFF TGCGCCAGCAGCTTGGTAGTTGGAGGCGGGGGCGAGCTGTTTTTT
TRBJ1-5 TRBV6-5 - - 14 CASRPGPRGQPQHF TGTGCCAGCAGGCCTGGGCCCCGGGGGCAGCCCCAGCATTTT
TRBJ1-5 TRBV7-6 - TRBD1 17 CASSLGQGSYSNQPQHF TGTGCCAGCAGCTTGGGACAGGGGTCCTATAGCAATCAGCCCCAGCATTTT
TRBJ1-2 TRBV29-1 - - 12 CSVEDNTDGYTF TGCAGCGTTGAAGACAATACGGATGGCTACACCTTC
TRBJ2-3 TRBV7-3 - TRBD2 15 CASIRGAGGRDTQYF TGTGCCAGCATCCGCGGGGCGGGGGGTCGAGATACGCAGTATTTT
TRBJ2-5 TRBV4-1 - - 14 CASSQVGGVGAQYF TGCGCCAGCAGCCAAGTAGGGGGAGTTGGGGCCCAGTACTTC
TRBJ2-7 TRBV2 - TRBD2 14 CASKRSGDSYEQYF TGTGCCAGCAAAAGGAGCGGGGACTCCTACGAGCAGTACTTC
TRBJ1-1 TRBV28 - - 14 CASSQFTGADEAFF TGTGCCAGCAGTCAGTTCACAGGTGCGGACGAAGCTTTCTTT
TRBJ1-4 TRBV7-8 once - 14 CASSLVQGIEKLFF TGTGCCAGCAGCTTAGTACAGGGTATAGAAAAACTGTTTTTT
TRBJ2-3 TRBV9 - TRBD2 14 CASSPGLGADTQYF TGTGCCAGCAGCCCCGGACTAGGCGCAGATACGCAGTATTTT
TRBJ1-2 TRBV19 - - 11 CASRTVEDYTF TGTGCCAGCCGGACAGTTGAAGACTACACCTTC
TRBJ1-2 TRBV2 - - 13 CASRNGPGNGYTF TGTGCCAGCAGAAACGGACCAGGGAATGGCTACACCTTC
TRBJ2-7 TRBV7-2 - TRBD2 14 CASSHTSGGYEQYF TGTGCCAGCAGCCATACTAGCGGGGGCTACGAGCAGTACTTC
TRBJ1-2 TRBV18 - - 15 CASSGGPMTNYGYTF TGTGCCAGCTCCGGGGGACCCATGACAAACTATGGCTACACCTTC
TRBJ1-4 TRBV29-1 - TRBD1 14 CSVADRATNEKLFF TGCAGCGTGGCGGACAGGGCCACTAATGAAAAACTGTTTTTT
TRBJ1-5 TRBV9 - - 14 CASSPTGINQPQHF TGTGCCAGCAGCCCCACAGGGATCAATCAGCCCCAGCATTTT
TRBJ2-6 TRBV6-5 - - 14 CACRGGSGANVLTF TGTGCCTGCAGGGGGGGCTCTGGGGCCAACGTCCTGACTTTC
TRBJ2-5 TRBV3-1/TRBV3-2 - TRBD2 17 CASSRLAGLDYQETQYF TGTGCCAGCAGCCGACTAGCGGGGCTGGACTACCAAGAGACCCAGTACTTC
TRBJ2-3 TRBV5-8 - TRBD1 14 CASSLQGGSDTQYF TGTGCCAGCAGCTTACAGGGGGGATCAGATACGCAGTATTTT
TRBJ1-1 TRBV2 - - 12 CASSDRVGRAFF TGTGCCAGCAGTGATAGGGTGGGGCGAGCTTTCTTT
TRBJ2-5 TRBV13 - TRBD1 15 CASSLGQGEQETQYF TGTGCCAGCAGCTTAGGACAGGGGGAACAAGAGACCCAGTACTTC
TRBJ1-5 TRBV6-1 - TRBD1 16 CASSERGQGSNQPQHF TGTGCCAGCAGTGAACGGGGACAGGGTAGCAATCAGCCCCAGCATTTT
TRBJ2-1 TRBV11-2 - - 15 CASSLASSLYNEQFF TGTGCCAGCAGCTTAGCTTCTAGCCTATACAATGAGCAGTTCTTC
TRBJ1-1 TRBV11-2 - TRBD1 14 CASSRTGGRGEAFF TGTGCCAGCAGCCGTACAGGGGGACGTGGTGAAGCTTTCTTT
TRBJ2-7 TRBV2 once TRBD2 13 CATQLSGAYEQYF TGTGCCACCCAACTTAGCGGGGCCTACGAGCAGTACTTC
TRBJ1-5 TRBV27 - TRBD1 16 CASSLSAGQGDQPQHF TGTGCCAGCAGTTTATCAGCCGGACAGGGCGATCAGCCCCAGCATTTT
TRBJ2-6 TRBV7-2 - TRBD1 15 CASSSDRAGANVLTF TGTGCCAGCAGCTCCGACAGGGCTGGGGCCAACGTCCTGACTTTC
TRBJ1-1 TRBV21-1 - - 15 CASSKAGNGNTEAFF TGTGCCAGCAGCAAAGCCGGGAACGGCAACACTGAAGCTTTCTTT
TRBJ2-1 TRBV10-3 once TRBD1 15 CAISEGQGAWDEQFF TGTGCCATCAGTGAGGGACAGGGGGCTTGGGATGAGCAGTTCTTC
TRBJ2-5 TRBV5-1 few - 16 CASSLGWGASVETQYF TGCGCCAGCAGCTTGGGGTGGGGAGCGTCGGTAGAGACCCAGTACTTC
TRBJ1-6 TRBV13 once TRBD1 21 CASSCRGEGTGTCSYNSPLHF TGTGCCAGCAGCTGCAGGGGTGAAGGGACAGGGACCTGCTCCTATAATTCACCCCTCCACTTT
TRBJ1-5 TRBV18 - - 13 CASSSGVEQPQHF TGTGCCAGCTCCTCAGGGGTGGAACAGCCCCAGCATTTT
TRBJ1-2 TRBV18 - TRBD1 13 CASSPDRASGYTF TGTGCCAGCTCGCCCGACAGGGCATCCGGCTACACCTTC
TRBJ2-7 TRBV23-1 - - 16 CASSQYQQDHSYEQYF TGCGCCAGCAGTCAATACCAACAGGACCACTCCTACGAGCAGTACTTC